The present T cell receptor beta chain was sequenced within a study of identical twins. Study outcomes and limitations: Beta out-of-frame sequences showed weaker excess sharing between twins.

With 4 bases removed from V and 3 bases from J, the gap between germline ends came to 13 bases. Per germline, CDR1 SGHKS and CDR2 YYEKEE (reference sequence). The CDR3 covers 14 residues. A remark on this clonotype: Antigen unknown.

TCRdb re-analysed the 5' RACE reads in MiXCR, keeping a single row per CDR3 protein. The repertoire has hundreds of thousands of distinct CDR3 sequences, more than 8% of them found once; the top ten carry about 7.1%. This sample was shared with a second study, whose subject was yellow fever vaccine responses in identical twins.

The receptor's source is a young woman in good health. Sequencing was carried out using CD8+ T cells sorted from blood. V is TRBV5-5 and J is TRBJ2-5, with D unclear. The CDR3 bases are TGTGCCAGCAGCCCCCCGGCTTATGAAGAGACCCAGTACTTC. Its protein product is CASSPPAYEETQYF.